This T cell receptor (beta chain) was sequenced during a study of blood T cell repertoires in COVID-19. Libraries were prepared by immunoSEQ multiplex PCR; TCRdb keeps only in-frame clonotypes and omits some of them. The table has 200,000 to 250,000 clones, 70% to 85% seen once. Per the germline V gene, CDR1 is SSHAT and CDR2 is FNYEAQ (reference sequence). Trimming at V came to 4 bases and at J to 1 base, leaving 6 bases not matched to a gene. The CDR3 runs to 15 residues. What was sequenced was peripheral blood. The chain is built from TRBV7-7 and TRBJ1-1; TRBD1 matches at 7 bases. The clonotype was recovered from an elderly woman with acute or convalescent COVID-19. The CDR3: CASSCIKGANTEAFF. CDR3 bases: TGTGCCAGCAGCTGCATAAAGGGGGCGAACACTGAAGCTTTCTTT. Combining the CDR3 with reference TRBV7-7 and TRBJ1-1 gives the whole variable domain GAGVSQSPRYKVTKRGQDVTLRCDPISSHATLYWYQQALGQGPEFLTYFNYEAQPDKSGLPSDRFSAERPEGSISTLTIQRTEQRDSAMYRCASSCIKGANTEAFFGQGTRLTVV.